The 32 T cell receptor beta chains in this list originate from one sample, sequenced in a study of technical replicates of blood from a few donors. Using immunoSEQ multiplex PCR, the repertoire was profiled, and TCRdb retains in-frame clones only, with some absent. The table records some 80,000 clones, 97% of them present only once. The sequencing sample was made of T cells isolated from PBMCs. The source is a human donor in good health.

The V and J genes are TRBV6-6 and TRBJ2-4, with 8 nucleotides matching TRBD1. The CDR3 consists of 13 residues. CDR1 is MNHNY and CDR2 is SVGAGI in the germline V gene (reference sequence). V lost 2 bases, J lost 6 bases, and 0 bases stayed unmatched. In nucleotides, the CDR3 is TGTGCCAGCAGTTACGACAGGGGAAACATTCAGTACTTC. This codes for CASSYDRGNIQYF.

The chain employs TRBV6-6 and TRBJ2-7; D might be TRBD1 (6 bases). The V end was cut by 6 bases, the J end by 5 bases, with 17 bases between. This CDR3 spans 14 amino acids. CDR1 and CDR2 (germline): MNHNY, SVGAGI (reference sequence). The CDR3 loop is CASREQGSPHEQYF. The CDR3 region has the DNA TGTGCCAGCAGAGAACAGGGAAGTCCCCACGAGCAGTACTTC.

The CDR3 is CASSLDSYSSYNEQFF. For the CDR3, the DNA is TGTGCCAGCAGCTTGGATTCGTATAGCTCCTACAATGAGCAGTTCTTC. The chain joins TRBV5-4 to TRBJ2-1; D call uncertain. Germline CDR1 is SGHNT and CDR2 is YYREEE (reference sequence). Trimming removed 0 bases at V and 0 bases at J, with 10 bases between. This CDR3 has 16 amino acids.

The genes are TRBV7-3 and TRBJ2-3; TRBD2 agrees at 7 bases. Per the germline V gene, CDR1 is SGHTA and CDR2 is FQGTGA. The CDR3 sequence is 15 residues long. The J segment lost 4 bases and the V segment lost 1 base, leaving 5 bases of the junction unmatched. Here the CDR3 DNA reads TGTGCCAGCAGCTTAAATGCGGGAGCTGCAGATACGCAGTATTTT. Its protein is CASSLNAGAADTQYF. The full variable domain, its missing parts supplied by reference TRBV7-3 and TRBJ2-3, is GAGVSQTPSNKVTEKGKYVELRCDPISGHTALYWYRQSLGQGPEFLIYFQGTGAADDSGLPNDRFFAVRPEGSVSTLKIQRTERGDSAVYLCASSLNAGAADTQYFGPGTRLTVL.

The V and J genes are TRBV9 and TRBJ1-5, with a possible D match to TRBD1 (5 bases). Trimming left V 0 bases short and J 0 bases short, with 7 bases between. Germline assignment: CDR1 SGDLS and CDR2 YYNGEE. This CDR3 contains 15 residues. CDR3 in amino acids: CASSVGGNSNQPQHF. DNA of the CDR3: TGTGCCAGCAGCGTAGGGGGCAATAGCAATCAGCCCCAGCATTTT.

CDR3 protein: CATARWEAEEKLFF. Written as DNA, the CDR3 is TGTGCCACGGCCAGATGGGAGGCGGAGGAAAAACTGTTTTTT. The chain uses TRBV6-1 and TRBJ1-4; no firm D call. The V end lost 10 bases, the J end lost 8 bases, and 20 bases lay between the germline ends. CDR1 MNHNS and CDR2 SASEGT come from the germline V gene. CDR3 length: 14 amino acids.

The rearrangement joins TRBV19 to TRBJ1-5, with a tentative D call TRBD1 (6 bases). The CDR3 is made up of 15 amino acids. Between the trimmed V and J ends, which lost 0 bases and 6 bases, there was a span of 12 bases. Germline CDR1 and CDR2: LNHDA and SQIVND (reference sequence). The CDR3 sequence: CASSIDFRGSQPQHF. CDR3 DNA sequence: TGTGCCAGTAGTATAGACTTCAGGGGAAGTCAGCCCCAGCATTTT.

J is TRBJ2-5 and V is TRBV7-3, with 9 bases aligning to TRBD2. This CDR3 region has 16 residues. Germline V CDR1 and CDR2: SGHTA, FQGTGA. Germline trimming cut 1 base from V and 5 bases from J; bases unmatched to any gene: 8. CDR3 amino acids: CASSLMASGTRETQYF. CDR3 nucleotide sequence: TGTGCCAGCAGCTTAATGGCTAGCGGGACGCGTGAGACCCAGTACTTC.

V usage is TRBV5-4 and J usage is TRBJ2-5, with D possibly being TRBD2 (6 bases). The CDR3 extends over 15 amino acids. Deletions cut 4 bases from V and 5 bases from J, with 18 bases between. Germline lookup yields CDR1 SGHNT and CDR2 YYREEE (reference sequence). The CDR3 spells CASSQPGTAKETQYF. The CDR3 DNA follows: TGTGCCAGCAGCCAACCCGGGACTGCCAAGGAGACCCAGTACTTC.

The J gene is TRBJ1-2, the V gene TRBV5-4, with a tentative D call TRBD1 (5 bases). V gave up 0 bases and J gave up 0 bases, with 12 bases separating them. Germline-derived CDR1 and CDR2 are SGHNT and YYREEE (reference sequence). The CDR3 runs 16 residues. The CDR3 is CASSLDTQVANYGYTF. Here the CDR3 DNA reads TGTGCCAGCAGCTTGGATACACAGGTCGCTAACTATGGCTACACCTTC. The complete variable domain, with remaining parts taken from reference TRBV5-4 and TRBJ1-2, reads ETGVTQSPTHLIKTRGQQVTLRCSSQSGHNTVSWYQQALGQGPQFIFQYYREEENGRGNFPPRFSGLQFPNYSSELNVNALELDDSALYLCASSLDTQVANYGYTFGSGTRLTVV.

V usage is TRBV15 and J usage is TRBJ2-5, with TRBD2 matching over 8 bases. In germline, CDR1 is LNHNV, CDR2 YYDKDF (reference sequence). The CDR3 is 16 residues long. V was clipped by 3 bases and J by 5 bases; unmatched bases: 11. The CDR3 protein is CATSRALAGLWETQYF. The CDR3, as DNA: TGTGCCACCAGCAGGGCATTAGCGGGACTATGGGAGACCCAGTACTTC.

This chain connects TRBV7-8 to TRBJ1-2; D is uncertain. V was cut by 3 bases and J by 0 bases, with 5 bases left in between. The CDR3 has 13 residues. Germline loops: CDR1 SGHVS, CDR2 FQNEAQ. The CDR3 region has the DNA TGTGCCAGCAGCTTGTACACTAACTATGGCTACACCTTC. The encoded protein is CASSLYTNYGYTF. The whole variable domain, filled in from reference TRBV7-8 and TRBJ1-2, reads GAGVSQSPRYKVAKRGQDVALRCDPISGHVSLFWYQQALGQGPEFLTYFQNEAQLDKSGLPSDRFFAERPEGSVSTLKIQRTQQEDSAVYLCASSLYTNYGYTFGSGTRLTVV.

The CDR3 sequence: CASSLFSGGQPQHF. In DNA, the CDR3 is TGTGCCAGCAGTTTATTTTCGGGGGGACAGCCCCAGCATTTT. The chain has TRBV28 and TRBJ1-5, with D tentatively TRBD1 (5 bases). CDR1 is MDHEN and CDR2 is SYDVKM in the germline V gene. V was clipped by 1 base and J by 7 bases, with 11 bases between them. The CDR3 is 14 amino acids.

The gene calls are TRBV13 and TRBJ2-3, with 11 positions matching TRBD2. After removal of 5 bases from V and 3 bases from J, the junction contained 10 bases not matched to a gene. Germline V gene lookup returns CDR1 PRHDT and CDR2 FYEKMQ (reference sequence). The CDR3 runs 17 residues. For the CDR3, the DNA is TGTGCCAGCAGCCTCTACCCTATAGCGGGAGGGACAGATACGCAGTATTTT. The encoded protein is CASSLYPIAGGTDTQYF.

This clone was recorded once. The chain is built from TRBV7-3 and TRBJ2-3, with a weak D call TRBD2 (6 bases). V was shortened by 3 bases and J by 1 base, with 8 bases between the two germline ends. Germline assignment: CDR1 SGHTA and CDR2 FQGTGA. This CDR3 has 14 amino acids. In nucleotides, the CDR3 is TGTGCCAGCAGCTTTACGGGAGGCACAGATACGCAGTATTTT. This codes for CASSFTGGTDTQYF.

The J gene is TRBJ2-2, the V gene TRBV5-6; D remains unclear. Between the trimmed V and J ends, which lost 2 bases and 2 bases, there was a span of 4 bases. Germline assignment: CDR1 SGHDT and CDR2 YYEEEE. The CDR3 is 13 residues long. This CDR3 is CASSLLNTGELFF. The CDR3 bases are TGTGCCAGCAGCTTACTTAACACCGGGGAGCTGTTTTTT.

This chain links TRBV6-5 with TRBJ2-7, with 7 bases identical to TRBD2. Losses at the gene ends were 4 bases for V and 5 bases for J; bases not matched to a gene: 8. The CDR3 is 14 residues long. Germline CDR1 reads MNHEY; CDR2 reads SVGAGI. The CDR3 DNA follows: TGTGCCAGCAGTTTCTCACGCGGGAGTAACGAGCAGTACTTC. As protein: CASSFSRGSNEQYF.

CDR3 DNA sequence: TGTGCCAGTAAAAGGGGCGTCTCCTACAATGAGCAGTTCTTC. Amino acids: CASKRGVSYNEQFF. V usage is TRBV4-2 and J usage is TRBJ2-1; D is possibly TRBD1 (5 bases). V dropped 9 bases and J dropped 0 bases, with 12 bases sitting between them. Germline CDR1 LGHNA, CDR2 YNFKEQ. The CDR3 contains 14 residues.

The rearrangement uses TRBV9 and TRBJ2-7; TRBD2 is a possible D gene (6 bases). CDR1 SGDLS and CDR2 YYNGEE come from the germline V gene. CDR3 length equals 15 residues. The V end lost 0 bases, the J end lost 0 bases, and 10 bases lay between the germline ends. The DNA of the CDR3 is TGTGCCAGCAGCGTAGGAGGTAGCGGCTCCTACGAGCAGTACTTC. Its protein product is CASSVGGSGSYEQYF.

The chain has TRBV5-1 and TRBJ2-7; 16 positions match TRBD2. Trimming removed 4 bases from V and 6 bases from J; junction bases left unmatched: 22. Germline V gene data show CDR1 as SGHRS and CDR2 as YFSETQ. The CDR3 has 21 residues. As DNA, the CDR3 is TGCGCCAGCAGCCTCGGATATCTAACCGGGACTAGCGGGAGGGCCATATTCGAGCAGTACTTC. Amino acid sequence: CASSLGYLTGTSGRAIFEQYF.

As DNA, the CDR3 is TGTGCCAGCAGCAGTACCGGGACAGGGACTACCTACGAGCAGTACTTC. Translating gives CASSSTGTGTTYEQYF. The chain uses TRBV13 and TRBJ2-7, with 9 bases identical to TRBD1. V shed 5 bases, J shed 2 bases, and the junction held 10 bases outside the gene matches. The germline V gene encodes CDR1 PRHDT and CDR2 FYEKMQ (reference sequence). This CDR3 is 16 amino acids long. Full variable domain (remainder filled in from reference TRBV13 and TRBJ2-7): AAGVIQSPRHLIKEKRETATLKCYPIPRHDTVYWYQQGPGQDPQFLISFYEKMQSDKGSIPDRFSAQQFSDYHSELNMSSLELGDSALYFCASSSTGTGTTYEQYFGPGTRLTVT.

V and J are TRBV5-1 and TRBJ2-7; 9 nucleotides line up with TRBD2. The CDR3 extends over 15 amino acids. The V and J ends lost 4 bases and 0 bases, in that order; junction bases with no gene match: 5. Germline V gives CDR1 SGHRS, CDR2 YFSETQ. The CDR3 nucleotides read TGCGCCAGCAGCACAGGACTAGCGTACTCCTACGAGCAGTACTTC. Its translation is CASSTGLAYSYEQYF.

This clone was recorded only once. The chain links TRBV9 to TRBJ1-4; possibly TRBD1 for D (6 bases). Trimming took off 0 bases at V and 5 bases at J, with 11 bases between the two ends. Germline values: CDR1 SGDLS, CDR2 YYNGEE. The CDR3 totals 15 residues. In DNA, the CDR3 is TGTGCCAGCAGCGTAGAGCCAGGGGCGAATGAAAAACTGTTTTTT. Its translation: CASSVEPGANEKLFF.

The chain joins TRBV27 to TRBJ2-5, with a tentative D call TRBD1 (6 bases). The CDR3 totals 16 residues. Germline values: CDR1 MNHEY, CDR2 SMNVEV (reference sequence). The V and J ends lost 0 bases and 6 bases respectively, with 17 bases between them. The CDR3 DNA follows: TGTGCCAGCAGTTTATCGGTAGGGACCGACAGGAAGACCCAGTACTTC. This codes for CASSLSVGTDRKTQYF.

This clone was seen more than once but under ten times. V and J are TRBV5-1 and TRBJ1-1; D may be TRBD1 (5 bases). The CDR3 is 14 residues long. CDR1 and CDR2 from the germline V gene are SGHRS and YFSETQ. The V and J ends lost 4 bases and 2 bases respectively, with 12 bases between them. The CDR3 loop reads CASSPQGKNTEAFF. In DNA form, the CDR3 reads TGCGCCAGCAGCCCGCAGGGAAAAAACACTGAAGCTTTCTTT. Drawing the rest from reference TRBV5-1 and TRBJ1-1, the complete variable domain is KAGVTQTPRYLIKTRGQQVTLSCSPISGHRSVSWYQQTPGQGLQFLFEYFSETQRNKGNFPGRFSGRQFSNSRSEMNVSTLELGDSALYLCASSPQGKNTEAFFGQGTRLTVV.

V gene TRBV6-1 combines with J gene TRBJ2-5, with TRBD1 as a possible D gene (5 bases). The CDR3 covers 15 residues. With 8 bases removed from V and 5 bases from J, the gap between germline ends came to 21 bases. Germline V gene lookup returns CDR1 MNHNS and CDR2 SASEGT. CDR3 coding DNA: TGTGCCAGCGATGGAAGCAGGGCGCCAGGCGAGACCCAGTACTTC. The encoded protein is CASDGSRAPGETQYF.

This clone was detected once. The genes are TRBV5-1 and TRBJ2-7; the D is unclear. Germline CDR1 SGHRS, CDR2 YFSETQ. The ends were cut back, 0 bases at V and 2 bases at J, with 12 bases in the middle. CDR3 length: 15 amino acids. The CDR3 region has the DNA TGCGCCAGCAGCTTGGGACAATCCGGTCCCTACGAGCAGTACTTC. Translated: CASSLGQSGPYEQYF. Using reference TRBV5-1 and TRBJ2-7 for the parts outside the CDR3, the full variable domain is KAGVTQTPRYLIKTRGQQVTLSCSPISGHRSVSWYQQTPGQGLQFLFEYFSETQRNKGNFPGRFSGRQFSNSRSEMNVSTLELGDSALYLCASSLGQSGPYEQYFGPGTRLTVT.

The gene calls are TRBV27 and TRBJ2-7; 7 positions match TRBD2. The V gene's germline CDR1 is MNHEY and CDR2 SMNVEV (reference sequence). There are 12 residues in the CDR3. V trimming: 5 bases; J trimming: 5 bases; junction bases outside the gene matches: 3. CDR3 loop: CASSPRGDEQYF. The CDR3, as DNA: TGTGCCAGCAGTCCCCGGGGGGACGAGCAGTACTTC.

The CDR3 nucleotides read TGTGCCCGCCGGGACACCGTTCCCGACTATGGCTACACCTTC. It yields the protein CARRDTVPDYGYTF. The chain recombines TRBV2 with TRBJ1-2; D possibly corresponds to TRBD1 (6 bases). Germline loops: CDR1 SNHLY, CDR2 FYNNEI. V lost 11 bases and J 3 bases, leaving 19 bases between the germline ends. The length of the CDR3 is 14 residues.

The CDR3 coding sequence is TGTGCCAGCAGCTTGAAATTCTACAGGGTGAACGGTTTTGAAGCTTTCTTT. It yields the protein CASSLKFYRVNGFEAFF. The rearrangement uses TRBV5-6 and TRBJ1-1; D is possibly TRBD1 (6 bases). The germline V gene has CDR1 SGHDT and CDR2 YYEEEE. The CDR3 covers 17 residues. Deletions cut 1 base from V and 7 bases from J, with 23 bases between. Full variable domain (rest looked up from reference TRBV5-6 and TRBJ1-1): DAGVTQSPTHLIKTRGQQVTLRCSPKSGHDTVSWYQQALGQGPQFIFQYYEEEERQRGNFPDRFSGHQFPNYSSELNVNALLLGDSALYLCASSLKFYRVNGFEAFFGQGTRLTVV.

The chain has TRBV5-5 and TRBJ2-2; D may be TRBD2 (5 bases). The V gene's germline CDR1 is SGHKS and CDR2 YYEKEE (reference sequence). Deletions cut 5 bases from V and 9 bases from J, with 14 bases between. CDR3 length: 13 amino acids. The CDR3 region has the DNA TGTGCCAGCAGTAGCGAGCCGTTGAGGGAGCTGTTTTTT. Its protein product is CASSSEPLRELFF.

The sample holds one count of this clone. The chain employs TRBV2 and TRBJ2-7; no reliable D call. This CDR3 has 15 amino acids. Trimming shortened V by 4 bases and J by 1 base, and 14 bases separated the two germline ends. The germline V gene has CDR1 SNHLY and CDR2 FYNNEI. In DNA, the CDR3 is TGTGCCAGCAGTGCACCCCCCACGGTGTCCTACGAGCAGTACTTC. It encodes CASSAPPTVSYEQYF.